The 8 T cell receptor beta chains presented below share a single source sample, sequenced in a study of siplizumab effects on memory and regulatory T cells. TCRdb's table, derived via immunoSEQ multiplex PCR, lists solely in-frame clones and lacks some. The sample holds approximately 100,000 clones, more than 85% seen once. The sample taken for sequencing was CD4+ T cells sorted from blood. These receptors were taken from a human donor in good health. Some clones in this sample may be carry-over from other donors' samples.

The chain carries TRBV16 and TRBJ2-3, with 7 bases lining up with TRBD2. Trimming took 4 bases from V and 6 from J; bases not matched to a gene: 7. CDR1 and CDR2 (germline): KGHSY, FQNENV. The CDR3 runs to 14 residues. The CDR3 nucleotides read TGTGCCAGCAGCCCACGGGACTACTCGGATACGCAGTATTTT. As protein: CASSPRDYSDTQYF.

This chain links TRBV7-9 with TRBJ2-7; D might be TRBD1 (6 bases). Deletions cut 5 bases from V and 1 base from J, with 18 bases between. CDR3 length equals 16 residues. Germline values: CDR1 SEHNR, CDR2 FQNEAQ (reference sequence). The CDR3 here is CASSPRTGFISYEQYF. DNA of the CDR3: TGTGCCAGCAGCCCTCGAACAGGGTTTATTTCCTACGAGCAGTACTTC.

This clone was recorded many times. The gene calls are TRBV18 and TRBJ2-7; D possibly uses TRBD1 or TRBD2 (5 bases each). CDR3 length: 15 residues. Germline V gene data show CDR1 as KGHSH and CDR2 as LQKENI. The ends were cut back, 2 bases at V and 6 bases at J, with 17 bases in the middle. The CDR3 nucleotides read TGTGCCAGCTCACCAACCTTGGGACGTCGCGGCGAGCAGTACTTC. It specifies CASSPTLGRRGEQYF.

The chain couples TRBV5-4 to TRBJ2-2, with 7 bases matching TRBD2. J lost 3 bases, V lost 3 bases, and 2 bases had no gene match. Germline V CDR1 and CDR2: SGHNT, YYREEE (reference sequence). This CDR3 has 14 amino acids. The CDR3 nucleotides read TGTGCCAGCAGCTCAGGACTAGACACCGGGGAGCTGTTTTTT. It translates to CASSSGLDTGELFF.

The chain links TRBV7-6 to TRBJ1-4, with D unclear. Germline assignment: CDR1 SGHVS and CDR2 FNYEAQ. Trimming shortened V by 5 bases and J by 0 bases, and 16 bases separated the two germline ends. This CDR3 contains 17 residues. CDR3 in amino acids: CASSKRMRTATNEKLFF. The CDR3 DNA reads TGTGCCAGCAGCAAGAGGATGAGGACGGCAACTAATGAAAAACTGTTTTTT.

V usage is TRBV25-1 and J usage is TRBJ2-1; 8 bases map to TRBD2. The germline V gene encodes CDR1 MGHDK and CDR2 SYGVNS. Losses at the gene ends were 8 bases for V and 3 bases for J; bases not matched to a gene: 9. The CDR3 loop spans 15 amino acids. Written as DNA, the CDR3 is TGTGCCAGCGGGGGGGCGGGAGGTTTCTACAATGAGCAGTTCTTC. It yields the protein CASGGAGGFYNEQFF.

This chain links TRBV14 with TRBJ2-5; the D is unclear. This CDR3 has 14 residues. Germline-derived CDR1 and CDR2 are SGHDN and FVKESK. The V end lost 3 bases, the J end lost 13 bases, and 21 bases lay between the germline ends. This chain's CDR3 is CASSHKNLRGPLYF. CDR3 in DNA: TGTGCCAGCAGCCACAAGAATCTGAGAGGCCCCCTGTACTTC.

The chain has TRBV19 and TRBJ1-1; D is unclear. This CDR3 region has 18 residues. Germline V gene sequence: CDR1 LNHDA, CDR2 SQIVND (reference sequence). Trimming took 5 bases from V and 2 from J, leaving 24 bases between them. In DNA form, the CDR3 reads TGTGCCAGTAGTGATAACCGGGTCCTGAGACCTCGAAACACTGAAGCTTTCTTT. Translated, it gives CASSDNRVLRPRNTEAFF.